This T cell receptor beta chain originates from a study of cytomegalovirus exposure and HLA in healthy donors. Notes on the study in general: The only immune exposure information that was available was CMV serostatus. Across donors, most TCRs were seen rarely, yet some public ones were widespread. Relative to the roughly 690-donor mean, N-insertions were reportedly fewer in an Asian-associated ancestry cluster in a later analysis.

Healthy bone marrow donors made up the donors. The V and J ends lost 6 bases and 3 bases respectively, with 14 bases between them. The CDR3 is 14 residues long. Germline loops: CDR1 ENHRY, CDR2 SYGVKD. PCR used 60 Vbeta primers and 13 Jbeta primers. Assay used: immunoSEQ multiplex PCR; TCRdb lists only in-frame clones, some missing. The table includes 80,000 to 100,000 clones, 74% detected once. Remarks on this clone: Its antigen is as yet unknown.

Sequencing was carried out using PBMCs. The TCR originated in a man under 40 in good health and CMV-seropositive. This chain connects TRBV10-3 to TRBJ1-1, with D tentatively TRBD1 (6 bases). CDR3 nucleotide sequence: TGTGCCATCAGCATACAGGGAGGGGACACTGAAGCTTTCTTT. It encodes CAISIQGGDTEAFF.